This is a list of T cell receptor beta chains from one sample in a study of T-cell memory formation after mild COVID-19. TCRdb processed the 5' RACE reads anew with MiXCR; each CDR3 protein has one entry. Altogether about 150,000 distinct CDR3 sequences are present, approximately 15% being singletons, with the ten largest covering 14%. The sample comprised PBMCs or a T cell subset sorted from them (not recorded which). The receptors here all came from an adult woman who had mild COVID-19 (a few samples of this study predate the infection). Cell type and time point are not known. Both conserved end residues are part of each CDR3. The D gene is left open where the match is weak. Size is omitted from some rows. Given values are once, few, many or a class for expanded clones.

CDR3,DNA,V,J,size,D
CASSPGTVDQYF,TGCGCCAGCAGTCCCGGGACAGTTGACCAGTACTTC,TRBV5-1,TRBJ2-5,.,TRBD1
CASSTPTGSVYEQYF,TGTGCCAGCAGTACCCCGACAGGGAGTGTATACGAGCAGTACTTC,TRBV28,TRBJ2-7,few,TRBD1
CASSFLTGSHEQYF,TGTGCCAGCAGCTTCTTAACAGGGTCCCACGAGCAGTACTTC,TRBV7-9,TRBJ2-7,few,.
CASGLVPLAGLTDTQYF,TGTGCTAGTGGTTTGGTACCGCTAGCGGGACTCACAGATACGCAGTATTTT,TRBV12-5,TRBJ2-3,few,TRBD2
CASSSRGHTEAFF,TGTGCCAGCAGTTCAAGGGGGCACACTGAAGCTTTCTTT,TRBV12-3/TRBV12-4,TRBJ1-1,.,TRBD1
CASSFGGPGELFF,TGTGCCAGCAGCTTCGGCGGACCCGGGGAGCTGTTTTTT,TRBV11-2,TRBJ2-2,.,.
CASSLAGENQPQHF,TGTGCCAGCAGCTTGGCAGGGGAAAATCAGCCCCAGCATTTT,TRBV7-9,TRBJ1-5,few,.
CASSLDRMNTGELFF,TGTGCCAGCAGTCTCGACAGGATGAACACCGGGGAGCTGTTTTTT,TRBV7-9,TRBJ2-2,few,.
CASRQTSGSTDTQYF,TGTGCCAGCAGACAGACTAGCGGGTCCACAGATACGCAGTATTTT,TRBV6-5,TRBJ2-3,.,TRBD2
CATSHTDTQYF,TGTGCCACCAGCCACACAGATACGCAGTATTTT,TRBV15,TRBJ2-3,.,.
CASSLQAGQETQYF,TGCGCCAGCAGCTTGCAGGCGGGTCAAGAGACCCAGTACTTC,TRBV5-1,TRBJ2-5,.,.
CASSLGGSITDTQYF,TGCGCCAGCAGCTTGGGTGGGTCAATCACAGATACGCAGTATTTT,TRBV5-1,TRBJ2-3,many,.
CASSRTSGSPYEQYF,TGTGCCAGCAGTAGGACTAGCGGGAGCCCCTACGAGCAGTACTTC,TRBV6-2/TRBV6-3,TRBJ2-7,.,TRBD2
CASSPGHRVGTSNQPQHF,TGTGCCAGCAGTCCAGGACATAGGGTGGGAACCTCCAATCAGCCCCAGCATTTT,TRBV6-2/TRBV6-3,TRBJ1-5,few,.
CSASNPYGYTF,TGCAGTGCTAGCAATCCCTATGGCTACACCTTC,TRBV20-1,TRBJ1-2,.,.
CASPGRQGKNEQFF,TGTGCCAGCCCCGGGAGGCAGGGGAAGAATGAGCAGTTCTTC,TRBV5-5,TRBJ2-1,.,.
CASSRKDGLAGGMNEQFF,TGCGCCAGCAGCCGGAAAGACGGCCTAGCGGGAGGTATGAATGAGCAGTTCTTC,TRBV4-1,TRBJ2-1,.,TRBD2
CASSFGSLRYEQYF,TGTGCCAGCAGCTTTGGGTCGTTGAGATACGAGCAGTACTTC,TRBV7-2,TRBJ2-7,.,.
CSVADRGYGYTF,TGCAGCGTTGCAGACAGAGGCTATGGCTACACCTTC,TRBV29-1,TRBJ1-2,many,.
CASSRPSGRPDEQFF,TGCGCCAGCAGCCGCCCGAGCGGGAGGCCAGATGAGCAGTTCTTC,TRBV4-3,TRBJ2-1,.,TRBD2
CASSLEWEGTEAFF,TGTGCCAGCAGTTTAGAGTGGGAAGGCACTGAAGCTTTCTTT,TRBV12-3/TRBV12-4,TRBJ1-1,.,.
CASSLGGRNRVGNQPQHF,TGTGCCAGCAGCTTAGGGGGAAGAAACAGGGTCGGCAATCAGCCCCAGCATTTT,TRBV7-8,TRBJ1-5,many,.
CAWSRTGGTEAFF,TGTGCCTGGAGTCGGACAGGGGGCACTGAAGCTTTCTTT,TRBV30,TRBJ1-1,few,TRBD1
CASRLESALSYEQYF,TGTGCCAGCAGACTCGAGTCCGCGCTCTCCTACGAGCAGTACTTC,TRBV7-8,TRBJ2-7,once,.
CATSRDRDSSYNEQFF,TGTGCCACCAGCAGAGACCGGGACAGCAGTTACAATGAGCAGTTCTTC,TRBV15,TRBJ2-1,.,TRBD1
CATSEWNSNQPQHF,TGTGCCACCAGCGAGTGGAATAGCAATCAGCCCCAGCATTTT,TRBV24-1,TRBJ1-5,few,.
CASSLDYTSIPYEQYF,TGCGCCAGCAGCTTGGATTATACGTCCATACCCTACGAGCAGTACTTC,TRBV5-1,TRBJ2-7,few,.
CASSPLAGAYNEQFF,TGTGCCAGCTCACCGTTGGCAGGGGCCTACAATGAGCAGTTCTTC,TRBV18,TRBJ2-1,many,.
CATSGTTRNQPQHF,TGTGCCACCAGTGGCACAACACGCAATCAGCCCCAGCATTTT,TRBV24-1,TRBJ1-5,few,.
CASPTGHYEQYF,TGTGCCAGCCCGACAGGACACTACGAGCAGTACTTC,TRBV6-4,TRBJ2-7,.,.
CSARDPRQGTGELFF,TGCAGTGCTAGAGACCCTAGACAGGGGACCGGGGAGCTGTTTTTT,TRBV20-1,TRBJ2-2,few,TRBD1
CASSLARDRGRLDYGYTF,TGTGCCAGCAGCTTGGCCCGGGACAGGGGGCGCCTAGACTATGGCTACACCTTC,TRBV5-6,TRBJ1-2,.,TRBD1
CASSFGAGSTSTDTQYF,TGCGCCAGCAGCTTTGGGGCGGGGTCGACTAGCACAGATACGCAGTATTTT,TRBV5-1,TRBJ2-3,.,.
CASSPPNLPKETQYF,TGTGCCAGCTCACCACCTAATCTCCCGAAAGAGACCCAGTACTTC,TRBV18,TRBJ2-5,many,.
CSARSQGASYNEQFF,TGCAGTGCTAGAAGTCAGGGGGCTTCCTACAATGAGCAGTTCTTC,TRBV20-1,TRBJ2-1,few,TRBD1
CASSWGLAASYEQYF,TGTGCCAGCAGTTGGGGACTAGCGGCCTCCTACGAGCAGTACTTC,TRBV6-2/TRBV6-3,TRBJ2-7,few,TRBD2
CASSQTGLGGYGYTF,TGTGCCAGCAGCCAAACAGGGTTGGGCGGGTATGGCTACACCTTC,TRBV7-2,TRBJ1-2,.,.
CASSLFGGKSSYEQYF,TGTGCCAGCAGTCTTTTCGGAGGGAAAAGCTCCTACGAGCAGTACTTC,TRBV12-3/TRBV12-4,TRBJ2-7,few,.
CASRRPGHPPLF,TGTGCCAGCAGACGCCCCGGACATCCCCCCCTCTTC,TRBV6-2/TRBV6-3,TRBJ2-1,.,.
CASTLQGWGGTQYF,TGTGCCAGCACCCTACAGGGGTGGGGGGGGACCCAGTACTTC,TRBV3-1,TRBJ2-5,few,.
CASSLRGQGSNEQFF,TGTGCCAGCAGTTTGCGGGGACAGGGCTCAAATGAGCAGTTCTTC,TRBV12-3/TRBV12-4,TRBJ2-1,.,TRBD1
CASSYFMSTDTQYF,TGTGCCAGCAGTTACTTTATGAGCACAGATACGCAGTATTTT,TRBV6-5,TRBJ2-3,once,.
CASSLEGSAGVYNEQFF,TGTGCCAGCAGCTTAGAAGGGTCAGCGGGAGTCTACAATGAGCAGTTCTTC,TRBV7-9,TRBJ2-1,few,TRBD2
CASSFARTENTEAFF,TGTGCCAGCAGTTTTGCGCGGACAGAGAACACTGAAGCTTTCTTT,TRBV12-3/TRBV12-4,TRBJ1-1,.,.
CASSLALGENEQYF,TGTGCCAGCAGCTTAGCGCTCGGGGAGAACGAGCAGTACTTC,TRBV7-9,TRBJ2-7,few,.
CASSFKRVSLYGYTF,TGTGCCAGCAGTTTTAAAAGGGTCTCCCTCTATGGCTACACCTTC,TRBV12-3/TRBV12-4,TRBJ1-2,few,.
CSVEKPGTGEETQYF,TGCAGCGTTGAAAAGCCCGGGACAGGGGAAGAGACCCAGTACTTC,TRBV29-1,TRBJ2-5,.,TRBD1
CAWSVAQIRSLHF,TGTGCCTGGAGTGTAGCACAGATCAGGTCCCTCCACTTT,TRBV30,TRBJ1-6,.,.
CASSYPAGQGALEQYF,TGTGCCAGCAGTTACCCCGCGGGACAGGGGGCCCTCGAGCAGTACTTC,TRBV6-2/TRBV6-3,TRBJ2-7,.,TRBD1
CSARRSGSSNTEAFF,TGCAGTGCTAGAAGGTCGGGCTCTTCGAACACTGAAGCTTTCTTT,TRBV20-1,TRBJ1-1,.,.
CASTKGKIYNSPLHF,TGTGCCAGCACCAAGGGAAAAATCTATAATTCACCCCTCCACTTT,TRBV12-3/TRBV12-4,TRBJ1-6,few,.
CASKWEGGTEAFF,TGTGCCAGCAAATGGGAGGGGGGAACTGAAGCTTTCTTT,TRBV12-3/TRBV12-4,TRBJ1-1,few,.
CSAAPQGFYGYTF,TGCAGTGCTGCGCCACAGGGGTTCTATGGCTACACCTTC,TRBV20-1,TRBJ1-2,.,TRBD1
CARSDPNSPLHF,TGTGCCAGGTCGGATCCTAATTCACCCCTCCACTTT,TRBV7-2,TRBJ1-6,.,.
CSVEGTGRTDYGYTF,TGCAGCGTTGAGGGGACAGGGCGAACTGATTATGGCTACACCTTC,TRBV29-1,TRBJ1-2,many,TRBD1
CASSSLLTSGSTDTQYF,TGTGCCAGCAGCTCACTACTCACTAGCGGTTCCACAGATACGCAGTATTTT,TRBV5-6,TRBJ2-3,.,TRBD2
CASSKGRTISYEQYF,TGCGCCAGCAGCAAGGGACGGACGATCTCCTACGAGCAGTACTTC,TRBV5-1,TRBJ2-7,few,.
CASSLSLNEKLFF,TGTGCCAGCAGCTTATCCCTTAATGAAAAACTGTTTTTT,TRBV7-3,TRBJ1-4,few,.